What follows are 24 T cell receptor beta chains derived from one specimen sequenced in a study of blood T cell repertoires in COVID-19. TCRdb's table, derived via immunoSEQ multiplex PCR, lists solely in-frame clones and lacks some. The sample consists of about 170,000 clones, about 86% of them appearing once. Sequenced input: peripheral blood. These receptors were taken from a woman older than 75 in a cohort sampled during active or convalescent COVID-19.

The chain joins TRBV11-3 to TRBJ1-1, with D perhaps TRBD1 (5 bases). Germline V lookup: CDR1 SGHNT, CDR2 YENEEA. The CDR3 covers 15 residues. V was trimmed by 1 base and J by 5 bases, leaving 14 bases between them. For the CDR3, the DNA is TGTGCCAGCAGCTTAGCTTTGTGGGGGGAGACTGAAGCTTTCTTT. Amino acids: CASSLALWGETEAFF.

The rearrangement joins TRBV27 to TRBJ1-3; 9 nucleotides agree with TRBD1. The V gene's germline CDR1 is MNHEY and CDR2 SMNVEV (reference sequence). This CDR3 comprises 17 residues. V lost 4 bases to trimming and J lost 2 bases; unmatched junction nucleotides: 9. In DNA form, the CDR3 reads TGTGCCAGCAGTTCGGGACAGGGTATCGTCGCTGGAAACACCATATATTTT. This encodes CASSSGQGIVAGNTIYF.

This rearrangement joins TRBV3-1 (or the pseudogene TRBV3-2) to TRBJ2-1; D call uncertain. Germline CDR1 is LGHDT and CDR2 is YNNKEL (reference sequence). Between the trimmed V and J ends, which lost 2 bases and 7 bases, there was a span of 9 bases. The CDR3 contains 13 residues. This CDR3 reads CASSQRGVNEQFF. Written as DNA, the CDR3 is TGTGCCAGCAGCCAAAGAGGTGTGAATGAGCAGTTCTTC.

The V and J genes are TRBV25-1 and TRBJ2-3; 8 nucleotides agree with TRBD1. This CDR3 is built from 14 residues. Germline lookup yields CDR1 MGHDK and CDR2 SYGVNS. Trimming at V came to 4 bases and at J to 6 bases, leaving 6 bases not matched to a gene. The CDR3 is CASSVSGGGDTQYF. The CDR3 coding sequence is TGTGCCAGCAGTGTGTCAGGGGGCGGGGATACGCAGTATTTT.

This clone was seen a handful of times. The CDR3 region is CASNKDLAKNIQYF. The CDR3, as DNA: TGTGCCAGCAATAAGGACTTAGCCAAAAACATTCAGTACTTC. V usage is TRBV6-5 and J usage is TRBJ2-4; weak D call: TRBD2 (5 bases). CDR1 MNHEY and CDR2 SVGAGI come from the germline V gene. V was trimmed by 7 bases and J by 0 bases, leaving 10 bases between them. The CDR3 covers 14 residues.

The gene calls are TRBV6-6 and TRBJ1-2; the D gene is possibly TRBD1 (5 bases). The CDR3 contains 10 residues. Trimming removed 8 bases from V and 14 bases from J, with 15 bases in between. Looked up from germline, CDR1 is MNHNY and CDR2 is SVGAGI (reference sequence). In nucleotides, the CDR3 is TGTGCCAGCCAAGAGACAGTCGTAACCTTC. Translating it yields CASQETVVTF.

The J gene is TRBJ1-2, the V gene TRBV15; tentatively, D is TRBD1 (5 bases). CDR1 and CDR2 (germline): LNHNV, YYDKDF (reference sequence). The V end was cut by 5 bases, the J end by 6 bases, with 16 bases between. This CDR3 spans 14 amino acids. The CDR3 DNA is TGTGCCACCAGCGTTCGACAGTCCCGGGATGGCTACACCTTC. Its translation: CATSVRQSRDGYTF.

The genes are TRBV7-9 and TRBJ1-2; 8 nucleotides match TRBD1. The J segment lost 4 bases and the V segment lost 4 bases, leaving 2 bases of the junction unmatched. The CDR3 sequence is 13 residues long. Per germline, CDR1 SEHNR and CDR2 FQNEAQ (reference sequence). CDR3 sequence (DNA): TGTGCCAGCAGCTACGACAGGGGCTATGGCTACACCTTC. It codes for CASSYDRGYGYTF.

The CDR3 loop is CASSIANTDTQYF. The DNA of the CDR3 is TGTGCCAGTAGTATAGCTAACACAGATACGCAGTATTTT. The J gene is TRBJ2-3, the V gene TRBV19; no reliable D call. The germline V gene has CDR1 LNHDA and CDR2 SQIVND (reference sequence). With 1 base removed from V and 2 bases from J, the gap between germline ends came to 4 bases. CDR3 length equals 13 residues.

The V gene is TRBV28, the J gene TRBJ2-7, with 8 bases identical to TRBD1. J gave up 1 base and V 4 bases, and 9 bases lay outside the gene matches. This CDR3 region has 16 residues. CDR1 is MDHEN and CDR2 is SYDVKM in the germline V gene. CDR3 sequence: CASSSTGTGTSYEQYF. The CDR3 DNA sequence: TGTGCCAGCAGTTCCACCGGGACAGGTACTTCCTACGAGCAGTACTTC.

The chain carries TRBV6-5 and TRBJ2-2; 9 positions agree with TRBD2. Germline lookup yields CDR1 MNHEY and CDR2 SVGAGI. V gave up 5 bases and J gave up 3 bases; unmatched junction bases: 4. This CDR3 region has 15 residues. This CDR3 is CASSPSGVDTGELFF. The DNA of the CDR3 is TGTGCCAGCAGTCCTAGCGGGGTAGACACCGGGGAGCTGTTTTTT.

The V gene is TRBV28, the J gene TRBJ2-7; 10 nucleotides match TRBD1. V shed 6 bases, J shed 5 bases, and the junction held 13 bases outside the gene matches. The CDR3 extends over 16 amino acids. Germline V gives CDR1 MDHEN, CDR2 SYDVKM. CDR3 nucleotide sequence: TGTGCCAGCAGGATAAATCCGGGACAGGGGTATGACGAGCAGTACTTC. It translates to CASRINPGQGYDEQYF.

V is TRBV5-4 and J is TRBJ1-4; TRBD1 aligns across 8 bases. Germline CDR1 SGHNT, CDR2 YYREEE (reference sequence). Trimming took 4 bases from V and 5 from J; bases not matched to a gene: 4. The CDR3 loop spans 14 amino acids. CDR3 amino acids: CASSARTGNEKLFF. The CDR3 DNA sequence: TGTGCCAGCAGCGCAAGGACAGGGAATGAAAAACTGTTTTTT.

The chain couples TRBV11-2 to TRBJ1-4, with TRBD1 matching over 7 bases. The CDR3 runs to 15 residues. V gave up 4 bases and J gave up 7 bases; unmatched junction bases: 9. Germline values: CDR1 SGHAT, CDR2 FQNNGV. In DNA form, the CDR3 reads TGTGCCAGCAGCTCCCGCGGGACAGTTTTTGAAAAACTGTTTTTT. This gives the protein CASSSRGTVFEKLFF. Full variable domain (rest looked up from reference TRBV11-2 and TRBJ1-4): EAGVAQSPRYKIIEKRQSVAFWCNPISGHATLYWYQQILGQGPKLLIQFQNNGVVDDSQLPKDRFSAERLKGVDSTLKIQPAKLEDSAVYLCASSSRGTVFEKLFFGSGTQLSVL.

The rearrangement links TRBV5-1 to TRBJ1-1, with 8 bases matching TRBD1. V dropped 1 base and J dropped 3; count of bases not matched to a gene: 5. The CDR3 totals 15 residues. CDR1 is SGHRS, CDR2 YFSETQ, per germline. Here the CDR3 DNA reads TGCGCCAGCAGCTTGATGACAGGGGCGGACACTGAAGCTTTCTTT. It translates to CASSLMTGADTEAFF.

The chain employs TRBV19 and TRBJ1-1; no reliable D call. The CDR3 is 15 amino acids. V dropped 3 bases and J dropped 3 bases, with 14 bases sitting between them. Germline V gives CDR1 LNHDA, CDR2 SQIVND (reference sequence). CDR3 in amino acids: CASSIPTGVDTEAFF. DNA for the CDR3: TGTGCCAGTAGTATTCCCACCGGGGTAGACACTGAAGCTTTCTTT.

CDR3 sequence (DNA): TGCAGTGCTAGTGAGGGACAGGGTGTCGATGAGCAGTTCTTC. It translates to CSASEGQGVDEQFF. The chain couples TRBV20-1 to TRBJ2-1, with 9 nucleotides matching TRBD1. This CDR3 has 14 amino acids. J gave up 8 bases and V 3 bases, and 8 bases lay outside the gene matches. In germline, CDR1 is DFQATT, CDR2 SNEGSKA (reference sequence).

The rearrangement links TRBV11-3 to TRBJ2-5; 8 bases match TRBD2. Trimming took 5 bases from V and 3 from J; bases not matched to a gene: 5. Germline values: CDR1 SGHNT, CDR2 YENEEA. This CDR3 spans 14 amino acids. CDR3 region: CASSVRRGEETQYF. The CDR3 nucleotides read TGTGCCAGCAGCGTCCGGCGGGGGGAAGAGACCCAGTACTTC.

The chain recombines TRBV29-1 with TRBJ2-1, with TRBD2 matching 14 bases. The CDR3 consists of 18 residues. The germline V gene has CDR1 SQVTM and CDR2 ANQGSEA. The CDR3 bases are TGCAGTGTAAAGGGACTAGCGGGAGCCCACTTCTCCTACAATGAGCAGTTCTTC. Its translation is CSVKGLAGAHFSYNEQFF.

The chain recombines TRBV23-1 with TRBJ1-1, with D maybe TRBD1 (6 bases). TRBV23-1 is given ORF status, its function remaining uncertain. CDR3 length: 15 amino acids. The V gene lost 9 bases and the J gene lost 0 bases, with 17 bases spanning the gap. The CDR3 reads CARGGQEKMNTEAFF. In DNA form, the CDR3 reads TGCGCCAGGGGGGGGCAGGAAAAAATGAACACTGAAGCTTTCTTT.

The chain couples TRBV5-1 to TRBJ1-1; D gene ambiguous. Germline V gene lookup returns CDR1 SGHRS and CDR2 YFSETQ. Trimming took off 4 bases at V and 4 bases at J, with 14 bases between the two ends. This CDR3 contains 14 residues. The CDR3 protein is CASSPRSGTTEAFF. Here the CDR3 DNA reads TGCGCCAGCAGCCCCCGAAGCGGTACCACTGAAGCTTTCTTT.

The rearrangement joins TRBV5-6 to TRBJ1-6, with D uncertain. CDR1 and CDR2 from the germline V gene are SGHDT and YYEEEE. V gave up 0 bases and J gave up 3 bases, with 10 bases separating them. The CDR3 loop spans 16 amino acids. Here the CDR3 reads CASSLDQAYYNSPLHF. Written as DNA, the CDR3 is TGTGCCAGCAGCTTGGACCAGGCCTACTATAATTCACCCCTCCACTTT.

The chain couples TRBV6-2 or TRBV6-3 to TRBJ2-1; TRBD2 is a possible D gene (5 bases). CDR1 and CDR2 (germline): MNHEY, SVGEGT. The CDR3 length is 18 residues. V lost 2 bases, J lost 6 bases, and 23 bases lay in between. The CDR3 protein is CASSYVDPGSFFGNEQFF. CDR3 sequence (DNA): TGTGCCAGCAGTTACGTAGACCCGGGGTCATTTTTCGGCAATGAGCAGTTCTTC.

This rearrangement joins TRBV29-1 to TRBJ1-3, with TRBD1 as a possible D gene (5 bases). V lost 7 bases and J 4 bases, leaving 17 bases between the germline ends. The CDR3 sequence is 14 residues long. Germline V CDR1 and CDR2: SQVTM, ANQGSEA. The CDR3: CSGWDGGNGNTIYF. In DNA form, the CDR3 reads TGCAGCGGATGGGACGGGGGGAACGGAAACACCATATATTTT.